Listed below are T cell receptor beta chains from one sample, sequenced in a study of blood T cells in healthy people across ages. A single record per CDR3 protein comes from TCRdb applying MiXCR to the 5' RACE reads. This table holds roughly 800,000 distinct CDR3 sequences, 25% found once. These sequences were also reported in another study, on T cells of mothers and their children.

Sequenced sample: blood. The receptors derive from a boy aged 5 to 17 in good health. The CDR3 runs from the conserved cysteine through the conserved F or W. The D gene is left open where the match is weak. Rows may omit the clone size; those that give it use once, few, many or a size class.

clone_size,j_call,v_call,d_call,cdr3_nt,cdr3_aa
few,TRBJ1-5,TRBV28,.,TGTGCTTCGTACAGCAATCAGCCCCAGCATTTT,CASYSNQPQHF
few,TRBJ2-5,TRBV9,.,TGTGCCAGCAGCGTAGCTATTTTGGAGACCCAGTACTTC,CASSVAILETQYF
.,TRBJ1-1,TRBV3-1,.,TGTGCCAGCAGCCAAGACGAGGGGAAAGCTTTCTTT,CASSQDEGKAFF
.,TRBJ2-5,TRBV5-1,TRBD2,TGCGCCAGCAGCGGTGGACTAGCGGGAGATCTGTTTGTGGAGACCCAGTACTTC,CASSGGLAGDLFVETQYF
few,TRBJ2-1,TRBV27,.,TGTGCCAGCACCATCCCCAATGAGCAGTTCTTC,CASTIPNEQFF
.,TRBJ1-3,TRBV6-5,.,TGTGCCAGCAGCCGGAAAGGGAACTCTGGAAACACCATATATTTT,CASSRKGNSGNTIYF
few,TRBJ2-5,TRBV28,.,TGTGCCAGCAGTTTTAGTGGGCCCGCCGGAACCCAGTACTTC,CASSFSGPAGTQYF
few,TRBJ1-1,TRBV7-3,.,TGTGCCAGCAGCCTCCTAGGACTGGACACTGAAGCTTTCTTT,CASSLLGLDTEAFF
once,TRBJ2-1,TRBV2,TRBD1,TGTGCCAGCCTGGACAGGGGTGTCTACAATGAGCAGTTCTTC,CASLDRGVYNEQFF
many,TRBJ2-1,TRBV29-1,.,TGCAGCGTTGGGGACGGCTCCTACAATGAGCAGTTCTTC,CSVGDGSYNEQFF
few,TRBJ2-7,TRBV28,TRBD1,TGTGCCAGCAGACTGACAGGGACAATCGAAGAGCAGTACTTC,CASRLTGTIEEQYF
few,TRBJ1-4,TRBV11-2,.,TGTGCCAGCAGCCCAGACAGAAGACAAAATGAAAAACTGTTTTTT,CASSPDRRQNEKLFF
few,TRBJ2-1,TRBV20-1,TRBD2,TGCAGTGCCGCTCTAGCGGGAGCCCCCGATGAGCAGTTCTTC,CSAALAGAPDEQFF
few,TRBJ1-2,TRBV27,TRBD1,TGTGCCAGCAGGGGACAGGGCTTACCTAACTATGGCTACACCTTC,CASRGQGLPNYGYTF
.,TRBJ2-7,TRBV27,.,TGTGCCAGCAGTTTAGCACAGGGCACCTACGAGCAGTACTTC,CASSLAQGTYEQYF
few,TRBJ2-1,TRBV20-1,.,TGCAGTGCTGGCTGGGGGTACAATGAGCAGTTCTTC,CSAGWGYNEQFF
.,TRBJ2-3,TRBV5-1,.,TGCGCCAGCAGCCCCTGGGTTACGTCGGGCACAGATACGCAGTACTTT,CASSPWVTSGTDTQYF
.,TRBJ2-7,TRBV27,TRBD2,TGTGCCAGCAGTTTTTCAGCGGGAGCCTTCTACGAGCAGTACTTC,CASSFSAGAFYEQYF
few,TRBJ2-7,TRBV20-1,.,TGCAGTGCTATACGCAGGGATCCATACGAGCAGTACTTC,CSAIRRDPYEQYF
once,TRBJ2-3,TRBV27,TRBD2,TGTGCCAGCAGTCCCCGACTAGCGGGGGGGCCGGGCACAGATACGCAGTATTTT,CASSPRLAGGPGTDTQYF
.,TRBJ2-7,TRBV13,TRBD1,TGTGCCAGCAGCTCCCCGGGACAGGTCTCCTACGAGCAGTACTTC,CASSSPGQVSYEQYF
few,TRBJ2-3,TRBV29-1,TRBD2,TGCAGCCATAAAGTCGTAGCGGGAGCGGTAGATACGCAGTATTTT,CSHKVVAGAVDTQYF
.,TRBJ2-1,TRBV24-1,TRBD2,TGTGCCACCAGTGATTTGGCGGGACTAGCGGGGGGGAATGAGCAGTTCTTC,CATSDLAGLAGGNEQFF
.,TRBJ2-3,TRBV3-1,.,TGTGCCAGCAGCCAAGATTTGGACACGGCCCGGTACTTT,CASSQDLDTARYF
.,TRBJ2-7,TRBV2,.,TGTGCCAGCAGTGAAGACGGCAACGAGCAGTACTTC,CASSEDGNEQYF
.,TRBJ2-3,TRBV20-1,.,TGCAGTGCTAGAGAAAGGGGAACCACAGATACGCAGTATTTT,CSARERGTTDTQYF
.,TRBJ2-1,TRBV11-2,.,TGTGCCAGCACTTTACAGGGACTGGCTGAGCAGTTCTTC,CASTLQGLAEQFF